The 29 T cell receptor beta chains below all came from one sample that was sequenced in a study of blood T cell repertoires in COVID-19 (dated by TCRdb to the early 2020s). The library was prepared using the immunoSEQ multiplex PCR assay. As stored in TCRdb, this immuneACCESS dataset retains in-frame rearrangements with V and J assigned. A fraction of the clones does not appear; measured against another copy, unresolved V genes explain less than half of the discrepancy, and the remainder lacks a known reason. Within this sample are about 340,000 clones, with 88% of them counted one time only. The top ten hold around 7.9% of the sample. The specimen was peripheral blood. Receptors originate from a woman aged 65 to 85 with COVID-19, enrolled during active disease.

This chain joins TRBV3-1 (or the pseudogene TRBV3-2) and TRBJ2-1; the D gene is possibly TRBD2 (7 bases). CDR3 length: 16 residues. V was clipped by 1 base and J by 4 bases, with 14 bases between them. Germline values: CDR1 LGHDT, CDR2 YNNKEL (reference sequence). CDR3 sequence: CASSQAGGGAYNEQFF. The DNA for the CDR3 is TGTGCCAGCAGCCAAGCAGGAGGGGGGGCATACAATGAGCAGTTCTTC.

This chain links TRBV9 with TRBJ2-3; 14 bases align to TRBD2. V dropped 0 bases and J dropped 6; count of bases not matched to a gene: 6. The CDR3 sequence is 17 residues long. Germline V gives CDR1 SGDLS, CDR2 YYNGEE. The CDR3 coding sequence is TGTGCCAGCAGCGTAGGGACTAGCGGGGGGAGGTGGGATACGCAGTATTTT. Its translation: CASSVGTSGGRWDTQYF.

As concerns this clone: This same CDR3 is encoded by further DNA sequences in the sample. This sequence joins TRBV6-5 and TRBJ1-1, with D hard to call. The CDR3 has 14 amino acids. Deletions cut 3 bases from V and 2 bases from J, with 10 bases between. Germline values: CDR1 MNHEY, CDR2 SVGAGI. In DNA form, the CDR3 reads TGTGCCAGCAGTTATGAGACGGGAAACACTGAAGCTTTCTTT. Its protein product is CASSYETGNTEAFF.

The chain recombines TRBV7-2 with TRBJ2-7; TRBD1 matches at 9 bases. V shed 3 bases and J 5 bases; nucleotides not matched to a gene: 5. CDR3 size: 14 residues. CDR1 is SGHTA, CDR2 FQGNSA, per germline. In nucleotides, the CDR3 is TGTGCCAGCAGCTTTGGACAGGGGCCACACGAGCAGTACTTC. It encodes CASSFGQGPHEQYF.

The rearrangement links TRBV2 to TRBJ1-1; D is uncertain. V gave up 0 bases and J gave up 8 bases, with 7 bases separating them. The CDR3 runs 12 residues. Germline V CDR1 and CDR2: SNHLY, FYNNEI. This CDR3 reads CASSEAAVEAFF. The CDR3 nucleotides are TGTGCCAGCAGTGAAGCGGCGGTAGAAGCTTTCTTT. Drawing the rest from reference TRBV2 and TRBJ1-1, the complete variable domain is EPEVTQTPSHQVTQMGQEVILRCVPISNHLYFYWYRQILGQKVEFLVSFYNNEISEKSEIFDDQFSVERPDGSNFTLKIRSTKLEDSAMYFCASSEAAVEAFFGQGTRLTVV.

This chain uses TRBV27 with TRBJ1-2; D gene ambiguous. With 5 bases removed from V and 4 bases from J, the gap between germline ends came to 11 bases. CDR3 length equals 13 residues. Germline V lookup: CDR1 MNHEY, CDR2 SMNVEV (reference sequence). CDR3 coding DNA: TGTGCCAGCAGTGCCGGACTGGGCTATGGCTACACCTTC. This translates into CASSAGLGYGYTF.

This sequence joins TRBV7-8 and TRBJ2-1; TRBD2 matches 13 bases. The germline V gene encodes CDR1 SGHVS and CDR2 FQNEAQ. This CDR3 has 22 amino acids. Unmatched junction bases numbered 19, after V lost 5 bases and J lost 0 bases. The CDR3 is CASSRSARPGLAGWSSYNEQFF. CDR3 DNA: TGTGCCAGCAGCCGGAGCGCGCGTCCGGGACTAGCGGGGTGGAGCTCCTACAATGAGCAGTTCTTC.

V and J are TRBV30 and TRBJ2-7; D might be TRBD2 (7 bases). This CDR3 has 14 amino acids. The ends were cut back, 3 bases at V and 0 bases at J, with 12 bases in the middle. Germline values: CDR1 GTSNPN, CDR2 SVGIG (reference sequence). The CDR3 coding sequence is TGTGCCTGGAGCCCTCGGGGGGCCTCCTACGAGCAGTACTTC. Its protein is CAWSPRGASYEQYF.

In its sample, this clone was seen once. J is TRBJ2-3 and V is TRBV12-3 or TRBV12-4; D gene ambiguous. Deletions cut 6 bases from V and 3 bases from J, with 7 bases between. The CDR3 spans 12 residues. In DNA form, the CDR3 reads TGTGCCAGCAGACTCGAAACAGATACGCAGTATTTT. Its translation: CASRLETDTQYF.

V usage is TRBV28 and J usage is TRBJ1-3; no definite D call. Trimming took 3 bases from V and 4 from J, leaving 10 bases between them. The CDR3 contains 14 residues. Germline CDR1 is MDHEN and CDR2 is SYDVKM. In DNA form, the CDR3 reads TGTGCCAGCAGTTTGGAGGCAACCGGAAACACCATATATTTT. Its protein product is CASSLEATGNTIYF.

The chain has TRBV7-3 and TRBJ2-3, with D maybe TRBD1 (6 bases). Germline CDR1 SGHTA, CDR2 FQGTGA. The CDR3 has 15 amino acids. V was shortened by 5 bases and J by 1 base, with 13 bases between the two germline ends. The DNA of the CDR3 is TGTGCCAGCAGCAAACAGGGTGGGGGCACAGATACGCAGTATTTT. Its protein product is CASSKQGGGTDTQYF.

V gene TRBV10-3 combines with J gene TRBJ1-1; TRBD1 agrees at 8 bases. V trimming: 2 bases; J trimming: 0 bases; junction bases outside the gene matches: 2. The length of the CDR3 is 15 residues. CDR1 and CDR2 from the germline V gene are ENHRY and SYGVKD. CDR3 sequence reads: CAISERTGMNTEAFF. The CDR3 bases are TGTGCCATCAGTGAGCGGACAGGGATGAACACTGAAGCTTTCTTT.

A single count supports this clone. V is TRBV5-8 and J is TRBJ1-6; TRBD1 might be the D (6 bases). Looked up from germline, CDR1 is SGHTS and CDR2 is YDEGEE. V was cut by 0 bases and J by 11 bases, with 12 bases left in between. This CDR3 spans 14 amino acids. In DNA, the CDR3 is TGTGCCAGCAGCTTGGGAGGGGGGGGTGCACCCCTCCACTTT. Residues: CASSLGGGGAPLHF.

This chain uses TRBV28 with TRBJ1-3, with D unresolved. V was trimmed by 6 bases and J by 2 bases, leaving 11 bases between them. This CDR3 has 14 residues. Germline CDR1 and CDR2: MDHEN and SYDVKM. CDR3 sequence reads: CASSSLGAGNTIYF. The CDR3 nucleotides are TGTGCCAGCAGCTCGCTAGGAGCTGGAAACACCATATATTTT.

The chain links TRBV5-1 to TRBJ2-2; tentative D call: TRBD1 (6 bases). Trimming stripped 3 bases from V and 6 bases from J, with 9 bases between. The CDR3 loop spans 13 amino acids. CDR1 and CDR2 from the germline V gene are SGHRS and YFSETQ. CDR3 sequence reads: CASSSSGAGELFF. Here the CDR3 DNA reads TGCGCCAGCAGCTCATCAGGGGCCGGGGAGCTGTTTTTT.

The V call is TRBV6-1, the J call TRBJ2-5, with 8 bases aligning to TRBD2. The CDR3 sequence is 15 residues long. Germline V gene data show CDR1 as MNHNS and CDR2 as SASEGT. Trimming at V came to 3 bases and at J to 4 bases, leaving 7 bases not matched to a gene. As DNA, the CDR3 is TGTGCCAGCAGTGAGGGGACTAGTGGGGGAGAGACCCAGTACTTC. Protein: CASSEGTSGGETQYF.

The chain couples TRBV5-1 to TRBJ1-1; TRBD1 aligns across 7 bases. CDR3 length: 16 residues. J gave up 1 base and V 0 bases, and 6 bases lay outside the gene matches. CDR1 and CDR2 from the germline V gene are SGHRS and YFSETQ. The CDR3: CASSLAPGQPNTEAFF. CDR3 in DNA: TGCGCCAGCAGCTTGGCCCCGGGACAGCCGAACACTGAAGCTTTCTTT.

This chain uses TRBV13 with TRBJ1-1; 9 nucleotides line up with TRBD1. The CDR3 is 17 residues long. V dropped 3 bases and J dropped 0; count of bases not matched to a gene: 8. The germline V gene encodes CDR1 PRHDT and CDR2 FYEKMQ (reference sequence). In nucleotides, the CDR3 is TGTGCCAGCAGCTTTATTGGGACAGGGCAAATGAACACTGAAGCTTTCTTT. The encoded protein is CASSFIGTGQMNTEAFF.

This chain joins TRBV9 and TRBJ2-3, with D possibly matching TRBD1 (6 bases). In germline, CDR1 is SGDLS, CDR2 YYNGEE. This CDR3 region has 15 residues. The V gene lost 1 base and the J gene lost 2 bases, with 11 bases spanning the gap. CDR3 sequence: CASSVSGVVTDTQYF. The CDR3, as DNA: TGTGCCAGCAGCGTATCAGGGGTCGTCACAGATACGCAGTATTTT.

V and J are TRBV11-2 and TRBJ2-2; no definite D call. The V end lost 4 bases, the J end lost 3 bases, and 9 bases lay between the germline ends. The CDR3 runs to 14 residues. Per the germline V gene, CDR1 is SGHAT and CDR2 is FQNNGV. The CDR3 nucleotides read TGTGCCAGCAGCTCCCCACGCGACACCGGGGAGCTGTTTTTT. Protein: CASSSPRDTGELFF.

The CDR3 DNA reads TGTGCCAGCAGCTCCTCTAGCGGGGGGGCCGCCGGGGAGCTGTTTTTT. This encodes CASSSSSGGAAGELFF. The chain recombines TRBV3-1 (or the pseudogene TRBV3-2) with TRBJ2-2; 12 bases line up with TRBD2. The CDR3 has 16 amino acids. Looked up from germline, CDR1 is LGHDT and CDR2 is YNNKEL (reference sequence). J was trimmed by 6 bases and V by 5 bases; bases with no gene match: 7.

V usage is TRBV2 and J usage is TRBJ1-2, with D possibly being TRBD1 (6 bases). Germline-derived CDR1 and CDR2 are SNHLY and FYNNEI. The CDR3 length is 13 residues. The germline V and J ends were trimmed by 6 bases and 6 bases, with 14 bases remaining between them. The CDR3 spells CASSLQGGDGYTF. CDR3 DNA: TGTGCCAGCAGCCTACAGGGAGGGGATGGCTACACCTTC.

Here the CDR3 DNA reads TGTGCCAGTAGTATAGTCCCGGACAGACCCTGGGGCTACACCTTC. Protein product: CASSIVPDRPWGYTF. This sequence joins TRBV19 and TRBJ1-2; D may be TRBD1 (6 bases). Per germline, CDR1 LNHDA and CDR2 SQIVND (reference sequence). Trimming took 1 base from V and 8 from J, leaving 17 bases between them. CDR3 length: 15 residues.

This chain uses TRBV21-1 with TRBJ1-2; the table's D call, TRBD1, was not checked against the DNA. TRBV21-1 is labeled a pseudogene. The CDR3 contains 13 residues. The CDR3 bases are TGTGCCAGCAGCAACGGCTCGCAGGAAGGCTACACCTTC. Its translation: CASSNGSQEGYTF.

J is TRBJ1-4 and V is TRBV4-3; D ambiguous. Germline V CDR1 and CDR2: LGHNA, YSLEER. V lost 0 bases to trimming and J lost 6 bases, with 11 bases between them. The CDR3 is 15 residues long. CDR3 sequence (DNA): TGCGCCAGCAGCCAAGATGGCTTAAAGTATGAAAAACTGTTTTTT. Encoded protein: CASSQDGLKYEKLFF.

This clone appeared once. The chain uses TRBV6-6 and TRBJ1-2; 8 nucleotides align to TRBD1. Per the germline V gene, CDR1 is MNHNY and CDR2 is SVGAGI (reference sequence). Trimming removed 8 bases from V and 6 bases from J; junction bases left unmatched: 2. The CDR3 has 11 residues. Written as DNA, the CDR3 is TGTGCCAGCTGGACAGGGCATGGCTACACCTTC. It encodes CASWTGHGYTF.

The gene calls are TRBV25-1 and TRBJ1-1, with 8 bases identical to TRBD1. The CDR3 extends over 16 amino acids. The V segment lost 3 bases and the J segment 0 bases; nucleotides outside the gene matches: 6. Per the germline V gene, CDR1 is MGHDK and CDR2 is SYGVNS. This CDR3 reads CASSDPDRGLNTEAFF. For the CDR3, the DNA is TGTGCCAGCAGTGACCCTGACAGGGGACTGAACACTGAAGCTTTCTTT.

The CDR3 reads CASSPFGQGWVYEQYF. DNA of the CDR3: TGCGCCAGCAGCCCTTTCGGACAGGGCTGGGTTTACGAGCAGTACTTC. The rearrangement uses TRBV5-1 and TRBJ2-7; 8 bases map to TRBD1. In germline, CDR1 is SGHRS, CDR2 YFSETQ. Trimming took 4 bases from V and 4 from J; bases not matched to a gene: 13. CDR3 size: 16 residues.

This clone was counted once. The genes are TRBV5-6 and TRBJ1-1; tentative D call: TRBD1 (6 bases). The CDR3 sequence is 11 residues long. V was pared by 7 bases and J by 4 bases, with 8 bases between. The germline CDR1 and CDR2 sequences are SGHDT and YYEEEE. The CDR3: CASGGATEAFF. The CDR3 bases are TGTGCCAGCGGGGGGGCCACTGAAGCTTTCTTT.